This T cell receptor beta chain was profiled in a study of Ad26.COV2.S vaccination and SARS-CoV-2 variants. Notes on the study in general: Among vaccine recipients, spike-specific TCR breadth exceeded that of placebo recipients.

This clone was observed once. Its antigen is as yet unknown. This sample's treatment: around 19 received Ad26.COV2.S at low or high dose, single or two shots; about five received placebo; per-sample allocation not given. Collection of samples fell on day 63 after the first vaccine or placebo injection. Produced via immunoSEQ multiplex PCR; TCRdb's table is partial and in-frame only. This table has fewer than 500,000 clones, approximately 92% appearing once. This sequence originates from a person aged 18-65 years who received the Ad26.COV2.S COVID-19 vaccine or a placebo. The starting material was peripheral blood, obtained in a trial of Ad26.COV2.S vaccine versus placebo.

Here the CDR3 DNA reads TGCGCCAGCAGCTTGAGACTTAACACCGGGGAGCTGTTTTTT. It is translated as CASSLRLNTGELFF. The chain couples TRBV5-1 to TRBJ2-2; D is undetermined. V was trimmed by 1 base and J by 2 bases, leaving 6 bases between them. CDR1 and CDR2 (germline): SGHRS, YFSETQ. The CDR3 consists of 14 residues.